Listed below are T cell receptor beta chains from one sample, sequenced in a study of shared T cell receptors in the human thymus. The data were produced by immunoSEQ multiplex PCR, yet TCRdb's version contains in-frame clones alone and is incomplete. The table lists hundreds of thousands of clones, more than 75% of them singletons. These data were likewise used in another study, on human thymus T cells.

Source material: thymocytes. The receptor source for this set is a boy younger than two with a congenital heart defect. CDR3s include the opening cysteine and the closing phenylalanine or tryptophan. D genes are given only for firm matches. Size values are once, few and many counts, or a class for expanded clones, and some rows have none.

.	TRBV20-1	TRBJ2-7	.	CSASALTGGDF	TGCAGTGCTAGCGCATTAACAGGTGGCGATTTC
.	TRBV14	TRBJ2-7	TRBD2	CASSQEGGTSGSYEQYF	TGTGCCAGCAGCCAAGAGGGGGGGACTAGCGGATCTTACGAGCAGTACTTC
.	TRBV6-6	TRBJ2-7	TRBD2	CASSLGETSGYEQYF	TGTGCCAGCAGCCTCGGGGAGACTAGCGGCTACGAGCAGTACTTC
.	TRBV4-1	TRBJ1-4	TRBD1	CASSQVPGQGFEKLFF	TGCGCCAGCAGCCAAGTTCCGGGACAGGGGTTTGAAAAACTGTTTTTT
.	TRBV28	TRBJ2-7	.	CASNDRDFHGEQYF	TGTGCCAGCAACGACCGGGACTTCCACGGCGAGCAGTACTTC
.	TRBV5-1	TRBJ2-5	TRBD1	CASSSYRDRGLETQYF	TGCGCCAGCAGCTCATACAGGGACAGGGGGCTGGAGACCCAGTACTTC
.	TRBV7-2	TRBJ1-1	TRBD1	CASSRGQGGTEAFF	TGTGCCAGCAGCAGGGGACAGGGGGGCACTGAAGCTTTCTTT
.	TRBV2	TRBJ1-1	TRBD1	CASSERTGHVPEAFF	TGTGCCAGCAGTGAGAGGACAGGACATGTTCCTGAAGCTTTCTTT
few	TRBV10-3	TRBJ2-1	TRBD1	CAVASLQGARNEQFF	TGTGCTGTCGCCTCCTTACAGGGGGCGCGTAATGAGCAGTTCTTC
.	TRBV14	TRBJ2-7	.	CASSQPPAEGPYEQYF	TGTGCCAGCAGCCAGCCCCCAGCGGAGGGACCCTACGAGCAGTACTTC
.	TRBV6-1	TRBJ2-7	.	CASSESTFPYEQYF	TGTGCCAGCAGTGAGAGTACCTTCCCCTACGAGCAGTACTTC
.	TRBV9	TRBJ1-4	TRBD1	CASSPQGQGAKATNEKLFF	TGTGCCAGCAGCCCCCAGGGACAGGGGGCGAAGGCAACTAATGAAAAACTGTTTTTT
.	TRBV5-1	TRBJ1-6	.	CASSLIGGPGRSYNSPLHF	TGCGCCAGCAGCTTGATCGGCGGTCCAGGGAGGTCCTATAATTCACCCCTCCACTTT
.	TRBV28	TRBJ1-2	.	CASSLGKGGYGYTF	TGTGCCAGCAGTTTGGGGAAAGGAGGCTATGGCTACACCTTC
.	TRBV29-1	TRBJ2-7	.	CSVEWDSSYEQYF	TGCAGCGTGGAATGGGACTCCTCCTACGAGCAGTACTTC
once	TRBV9	TRBJ2-7	TRBD2	CASSRLAGVYEQYF	TGTGCCAGCAGTCGTCTAGCGGGAGTCTACGAGCAGTACTTC
.	TRBV27	TRBJ2-3	TRBD2	CASSPLGSGRLVDTQYF	TGTGCCAGCAGTCCCCTCGGAAGCGGGAGATTAGTAGATACGCAGTATTTT
.	TRBV28	TRBJ2-7	.	CASSLSRGGPRLHEQYF	TGTGCCAGCAGTTTGTCAAGGGGGGGCCCTAGGCTCCACGAGCAGTACTTC
.	TRBV28	TRBJ1-2	.	CASSLRGHAYGYTF	TGTGCCAGCAGTTTAAGGGGACATGCCTATGGCTACACCTTC
.	TRBV27	TRBJ2-7	.	CASSLAGKPYEQYF	TGTGCCAGCAGTTTAGCGGGGAAACCCTACGAGCAGTACTTC
.	TRBV14	TRBJ2-1	.	CASSQDRGNEQFF	TGTGCCAGCAGCCAAGATAGGGGCAATGAGCAGTTCTTC
.	TRBV5-8	TRBJ2-3	TRBD2	CASSPDPGLGLAENTDTQYF	TGTGCCAGCAGTCCGGACCCGGGACTTGGACTAGCGGAAAACACAGATACGCAGTATTTT
.	TRBV27	TRBJ1-1	.	CASSSHQWNTEAFF	TGTGCCAGCAGTTCCCACCAGTGGAACACTGAAGCTTTCTTT
.	TRBV19	TRBJ2-1	.	CASSGKRFEQFF	TGTGCCAGTTCAGGGAAGCGCTTTGAGCAGTTCTTC
.	TRBV5-6	TRBJ1-1	.	CASSWTVTNTEAFF	TGTGCCAGCAGCTGGACAGTAACGAACACTGAAGCTTTCTTT
once	TRBV7-7	TRBJ2-1	TRBD2	CASSGRSGGAENEQFF	TGTGCTAGCAGCGGAAGAAGCGGGGGGGCTGAAAATGAGCAGTTCTTC
.	TRBV12-5	TRBJ2-1	.	CASGPNLGVNEQFF	TGTGCTAGTGGCCCCAATTTGGGAGTCAATGAGCAGTTCTTC
.	TRBV6-7	TRBJ2-1	.	CASSTPVRVTSYNEQFF	TGTGCCAGCAGTACCCCCGTGCGGGTCACCTCCTACAATGAGCAGTTCTTC